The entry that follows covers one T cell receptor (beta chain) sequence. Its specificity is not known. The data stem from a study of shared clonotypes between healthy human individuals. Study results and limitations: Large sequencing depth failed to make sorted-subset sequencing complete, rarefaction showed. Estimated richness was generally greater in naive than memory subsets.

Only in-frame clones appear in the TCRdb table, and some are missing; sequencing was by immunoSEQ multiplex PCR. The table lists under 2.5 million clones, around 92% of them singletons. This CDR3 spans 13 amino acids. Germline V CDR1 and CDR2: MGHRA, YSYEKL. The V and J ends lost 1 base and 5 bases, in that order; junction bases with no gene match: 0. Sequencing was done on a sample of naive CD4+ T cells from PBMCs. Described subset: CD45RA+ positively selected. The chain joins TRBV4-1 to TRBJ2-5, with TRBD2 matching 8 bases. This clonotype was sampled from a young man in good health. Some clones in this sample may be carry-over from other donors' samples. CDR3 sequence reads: CASSQGLAETQYF. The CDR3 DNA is TGCGCCAGCAGCCAAGGACTAGCGGAGACCCAGTACTTC.